Below are 6 T cell receptor beta chains sequenced from a single sample in a study of CD8+CD57+ T cells in acquired aplastic anemia. CDR3 and TCR beta VDJ profiling relied on a genomic DNA template. TCRdb re-called the reads with MiXCR, one entry per CDR3 protein. The sample lists hundreds of thousands of distinct CDR3 sequences, around 32% occurring once. The authors sequenced patients whose flow cytometry had shown CD8+CD57+ cell expansion. What was sequenced was sorted CD4+, CD8+, or CD8+CD57+ T cells (not recorded which) from PBMCs. The receptors shown here come from a human donor with aplastic anemia.

This clonotype was observed many times. The J gene is TRBJ1-6, the V gene TRBV20-1, with D possibly being TRBD1 (6 bases). In germline, CDR1 is DFQATT, CDR2 SNEGSKA (reference sequence). The CDR3 loop spans 15 amino acids. Trimming removed 4 bases from V and 7 bases from J, with 17 bases in between. The CDR3 is CSATLQGIRNSPLHF. In nucleotides, the CDR3 is TGCAGTGCTACTCTACAGGGAATTAGGAATTCACCCCTCCACTTT.

This clonotype was counted at least ten times. This CDR3 is CASSSVAGVYEQYF. CDR3 coding DNA: TGCGCCAGCAGCTCCGTAGCGGGAGTATACGAGCAGTACTTC. The chain combines TRBV5-1 with TRBJ2-7; 9 bases match TRBD2. The germline V gene encodes CDR1 SGHRS and CDR2 YFSETQ. Losses at the gene ends were 3 bases for V and 4 bases for J; bases not matched to a gene: 5. The CDR3 loop spans 14 amino acids.

Only one count was recorded for this clonotype. The chain uses TRBV2 and TRBJ1-1; no reliable D call. From germline, CDR1 is SNHLY and CDR2 FYNNEI. V was cut by 7 bases and J by 0 bases, with 9 bases left in between. The CDR3 extends over 13 amino acids. The CDR3 sequence is CASTPTLNTEAFF. The CDR3 DNA sequence: TGTGCCAGCACCCCGACGCTGAACACTGAAGCTTTCTTT.

The CDR3 loop is CASSLATSGNQETQYF. As DNA, the CDR3 is TGCGCCAGCAGCTTGGCGACTAGCGGAAACCAAGAGACCCAGTACTTC. The chain links TRBV5-1 to TRBJ2-5, with TRBD2 matching 9 bases. This CDR3 comprises 16 residues. Per the germline V gene, CDR1 is SGHRS and CDR2 is YFSETQ. J lost 0 bases, V lost 0 bases, and 3 bases had no gene match.

On this clonotype: Compared with germline, one end of the junction differs, possibly owing to a read error. This chain's CDR3 is CASRQAYEQCF. As DNA, the CDR3 is TGTGCCAGCAGACAGGCCTACGAGCAGTGCTTC. The chain has TRBV6-2 or TRBV6-3 and TRBJ2-7; D is perhaps TRBD1 (5 bases). There are 11 residues in the CDR3. In germline, CDR1 is MNHEY, CDR2 SVGEGT.

This clonotype showed up many times. The chain has TRBV19 and TRBJ2-7, with D uncertain. Germline CDR1 LNHDA, CDR2 SQIVND (reference sequence). The CDR3 sequence is 14 residues long. Trimming removed 4 bases from V and 0 bases from J, with 10 bases in between. This chain's CDR3 is CASSTSDGSYEQYF. The CDR3, as DNA: TGTGCCAGTAGTACATCGGACGGCTCCTACGAGCAGTACTTC.